This passage covers 5 T cell receptor beta chains from one sample sequenced in a study of CD8 T cells in ankylosing spondylitis. TCRdb redid the calling of the 5' RACE reads with MiXCR, one entry per CDR3 protein. The sample includes 300,000 to 400,000 distinct CDR3 sequences, 20% to 25% of them seen just once. Sequences were obtained from blood, either unsorted or a sorted T cell fraction (not recorded which). The source of these receptors is a male donor with ankylosing spondylitis or in good health (not recorded which).

This clonotype appeared a few times. The chain employs TRBV29-1 and TRBJ2-5; the match to TRBD2 covers 11 bases. Trimming cost V 5 bases and J 4 bases; bases outside gene matches: 9. CDR3 length equals 15 residues. Per germline, CDR1 SQVTM and CDR2 ANQGSEA. CDR3 DNA sequence: TGCAGCGTTTTAAGGCTTACTAGCGGGGGAGAGACCCAGTACTTC. This gives the protein CSVLRLTSGGETQYF.

The chain uses TRBV11-2 and TRBJ1-2; 9 positions agree with TRBD1. J gave up 3 bases and V 5 bases, and 7 bases lay outside the gene matches. Germline CDR1 SGHAT, CDR2 FQNNGV. This CDR3 contains 15 residues. CDR3 coding DNA: TGTGCCAGCAGCCCCTCGGGACAGGGCCACTATGGCTACACCTTC. This gives the protein CASSPSGQGHYGYTF.

The chain uses TRBV10-3 and TRBJ2-7, with TRBD2 matching over 8 bases. There are 13 residues in the CDR3. V gave up 2 bases and J gave up 5 bases; unmatched junction bases: 2. Germline loops: CDR1 ENHRY, CDR2 SYGVKD. CDR3 in DNA: TGTGCCATCAGTGAGGCGGGGGGCCACGAGCAGTACTTC. This translates into CAISEAGGHEQYF.

This clonotype was picked up many times. The chain has TRBV6-4 and TRBJ2-1, with TRBD1 matching over 9 bases. The length of the CDR3 is 15 residues. CDR1 MRHNA and CDR2 SNTAGT come from the germline V gene. Unmatched junction bases numbered 1, after V lost 3 bases and J lost 1 base. This chain's CDR3 is CASSEGTGSYNEQFF. The CDR3 nucleotides read TGTGCCAGCAGTGAAGGGACAGGGTCCTACAATGAGCAGTTCTTC.

The V call is TRBV29-1, the J call TRBJ1-1, with no clear D. There are 12 residues in the CDR3. Germline values: CDR1 SQVTM, CDR2 ANQGSEA. The ends were cut back, 5 bases at V and 3 bases at J, with 10 bases in the middle. The CDR3 DNA is TGCAGCGTTCGGAGCTGGGACACTGAAGCTTTCTTT. Translated: CSVRSWDTEAFF.